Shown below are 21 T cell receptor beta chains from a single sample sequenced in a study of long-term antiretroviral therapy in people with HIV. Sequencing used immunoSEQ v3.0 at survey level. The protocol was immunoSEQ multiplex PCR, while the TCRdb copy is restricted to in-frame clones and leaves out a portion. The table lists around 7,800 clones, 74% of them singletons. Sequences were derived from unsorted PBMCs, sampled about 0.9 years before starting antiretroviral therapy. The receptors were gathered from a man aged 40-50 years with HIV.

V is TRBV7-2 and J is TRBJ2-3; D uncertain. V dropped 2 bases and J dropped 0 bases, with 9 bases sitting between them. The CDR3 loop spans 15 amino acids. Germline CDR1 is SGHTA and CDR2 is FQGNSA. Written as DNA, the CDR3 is TGTGCCAGCAGCTTATTTGCGCTGAGCACAGATACGCAGTATTTT. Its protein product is CASSLFALSTDTQYF.

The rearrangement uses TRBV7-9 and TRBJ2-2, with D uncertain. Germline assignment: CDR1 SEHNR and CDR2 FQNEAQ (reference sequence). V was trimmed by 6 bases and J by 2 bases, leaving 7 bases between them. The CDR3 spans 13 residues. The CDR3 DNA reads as TGTGCCAGCAGTTGGGCCAACACCGGGGAGCTGTTTTTT. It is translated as CASSWANTGELFF.

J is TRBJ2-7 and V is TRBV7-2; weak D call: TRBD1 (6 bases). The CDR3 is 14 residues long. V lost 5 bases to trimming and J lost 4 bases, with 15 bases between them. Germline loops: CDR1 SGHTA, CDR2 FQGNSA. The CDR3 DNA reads TGTGCCAGCAGCAGTTCCGGGACAAAATACGAGCAGTACTTC. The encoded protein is CASSSSGTKYEQYF.

The CDR3 DNA sequence: TGTGCCAGTAGTATAGGGGGAACAGCCTCAAGCACAGATACGCAGTATTTT. Translated: CASSIGGTASSTDTQYF. The chain joins TRBV19 to TRBJ2-3; D remains ambiguous. The CDR3 has 17 residues. CDR1 is LNHDA and CDR2 is SQIVND in the germline V gene (reference sequence). Between the trimmed V and J ends, which lost 1 base and 0 bases, there was a span of 14 bases.

The CDR3 region is CASSRGLWDEQYF. CDR3 nucleotide sequence: TGTGCCAGCAGTCGGGGACTGTGGGACGAGCAGTACTTC. The chain carries TRBV25-1 and TRBJ2-7; D is perhaps TRBD2 (6 bases). This CDR3 comprises 13 residues. Germline V lookup: CDR1 MGHDK, CDR2 SYGVNS. V was pared by 5 bases and J by 5 bases, with 13 bases between.

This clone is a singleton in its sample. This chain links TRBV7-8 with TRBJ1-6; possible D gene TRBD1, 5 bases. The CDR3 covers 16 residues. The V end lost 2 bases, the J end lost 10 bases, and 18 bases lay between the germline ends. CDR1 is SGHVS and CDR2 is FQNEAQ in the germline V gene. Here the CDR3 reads CASSLQNRDRASPLHF. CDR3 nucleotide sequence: TGTGCCAGCAGCTTACAAAACCGCGACAGAGCCTCACCCCTCCACTTT.

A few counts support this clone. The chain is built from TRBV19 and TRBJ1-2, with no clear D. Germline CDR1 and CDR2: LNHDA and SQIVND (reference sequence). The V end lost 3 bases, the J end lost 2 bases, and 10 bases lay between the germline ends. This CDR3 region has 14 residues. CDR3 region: CASSMWQENYGYTF. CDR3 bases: TGTGCCAGTAGTATGTGGCAGGAGAACTATGGCTACACCTTC.

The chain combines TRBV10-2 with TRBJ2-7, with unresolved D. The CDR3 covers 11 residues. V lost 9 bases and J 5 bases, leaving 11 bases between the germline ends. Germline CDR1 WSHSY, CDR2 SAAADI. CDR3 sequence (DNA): TGCGCCAGTATCCCGCCCGACGAGCAGTACTTC. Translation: CASIPPDEQYF.

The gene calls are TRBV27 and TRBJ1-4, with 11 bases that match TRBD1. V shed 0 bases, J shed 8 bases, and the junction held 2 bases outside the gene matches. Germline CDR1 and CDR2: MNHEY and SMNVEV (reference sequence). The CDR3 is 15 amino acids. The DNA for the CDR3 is TGTGCCAGCAGTTTATCAGGACAGGGGGCCGAAAAACTGTTTTTT. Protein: CASSLSGQGAEKLFF. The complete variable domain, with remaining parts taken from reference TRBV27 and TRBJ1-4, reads EAQVTQNPRYLITVTGKKLTVTCSQNMNHEYMSWYRQDPGLGLRQIYYSMNVEVTDKGDVPEGYKVSRKEKRNFPLILESPSPNQTSLYFCASSLSGQGAEKLFFGSGTQLSVL.

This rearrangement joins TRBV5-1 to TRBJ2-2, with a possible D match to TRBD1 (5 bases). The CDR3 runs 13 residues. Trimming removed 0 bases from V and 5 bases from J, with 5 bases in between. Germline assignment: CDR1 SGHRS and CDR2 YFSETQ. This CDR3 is CASSLEGTGELFF. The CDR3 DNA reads TGCGCCAGCAGCTTGGAGGGGACCGGGGAGCTGTTTTTT.

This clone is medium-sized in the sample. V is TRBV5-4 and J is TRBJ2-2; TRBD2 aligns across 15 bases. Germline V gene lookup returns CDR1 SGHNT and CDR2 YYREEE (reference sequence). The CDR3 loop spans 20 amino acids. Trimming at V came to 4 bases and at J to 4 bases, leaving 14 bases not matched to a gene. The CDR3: CASSRTRTSGGARATGELFF. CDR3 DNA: TGTGCCAGCAGCCGAACTAGGACTAGCGGGGGGGCCAGGGCCACCGGGGAGCTGTTTTTT.

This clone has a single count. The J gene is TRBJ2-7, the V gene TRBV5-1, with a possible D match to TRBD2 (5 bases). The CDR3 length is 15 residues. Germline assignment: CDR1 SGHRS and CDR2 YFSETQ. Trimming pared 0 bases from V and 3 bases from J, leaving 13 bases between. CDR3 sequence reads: CASSLVGVGRYEQYF. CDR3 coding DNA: TGCGCCAGCAGCTTGGTCGGGGTGGGTCGCTACGAGCAGTACTTC.

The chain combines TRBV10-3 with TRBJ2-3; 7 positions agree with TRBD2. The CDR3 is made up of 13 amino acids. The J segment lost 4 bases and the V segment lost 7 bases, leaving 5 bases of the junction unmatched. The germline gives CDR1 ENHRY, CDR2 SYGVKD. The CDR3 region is CAINGGVADTQYF. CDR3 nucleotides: TGTGCCATCAATGGGGGGGTGGCAGATACGCAGTATTTT.

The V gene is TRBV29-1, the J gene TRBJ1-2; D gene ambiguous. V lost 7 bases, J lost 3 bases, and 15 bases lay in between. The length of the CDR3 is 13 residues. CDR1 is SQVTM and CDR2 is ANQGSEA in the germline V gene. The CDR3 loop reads CSGYDARYYGYTF. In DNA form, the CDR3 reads TGCAGCGGTTATGACGCACGGTACTATGGCTACACCTTC. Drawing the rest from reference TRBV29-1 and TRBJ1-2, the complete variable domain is SAVISQKPSRDICQRGTSLTIQCQVDSQVTMMFWYRQQPGQSLTLIATANQGSEATYESGFVIDKFPISRPNLTFSTLTVSNMSPEDSSIYLCSGYDARYYGYTFGSGTRLTVV.

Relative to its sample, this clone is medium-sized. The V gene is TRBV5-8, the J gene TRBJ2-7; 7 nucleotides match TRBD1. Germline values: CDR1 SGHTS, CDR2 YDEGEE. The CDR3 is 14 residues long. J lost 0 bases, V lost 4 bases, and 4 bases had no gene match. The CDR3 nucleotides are TGTGCCAGCAGCCTGGACAGGCTCTCCTACGAGCAGTACTTC. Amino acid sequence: CASSLDRLSYEQYF.

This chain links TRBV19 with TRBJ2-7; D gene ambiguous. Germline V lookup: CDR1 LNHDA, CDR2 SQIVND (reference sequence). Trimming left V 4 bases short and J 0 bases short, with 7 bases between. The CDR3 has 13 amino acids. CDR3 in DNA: TGTGCCAGTAGTACGGTGAGCTCCTACGAGCAGTACTTC. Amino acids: CASSTVSSYEQYF.

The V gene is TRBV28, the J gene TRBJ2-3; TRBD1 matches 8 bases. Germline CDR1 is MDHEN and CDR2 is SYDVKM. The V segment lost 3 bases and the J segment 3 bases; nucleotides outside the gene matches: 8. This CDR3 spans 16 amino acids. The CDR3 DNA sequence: TGTGCCAGCAGTTTGCCCCCCAGGACAGGGACAGATACGCAGTATTTT. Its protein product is CASSLPPRTGTDTQYF.

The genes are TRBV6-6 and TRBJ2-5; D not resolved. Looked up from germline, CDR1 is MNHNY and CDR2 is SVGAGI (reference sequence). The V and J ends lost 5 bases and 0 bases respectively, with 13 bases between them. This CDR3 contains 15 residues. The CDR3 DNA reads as TGTGCCAGCAGTCGCAGTCTAGAGTACCAAGAGACCCAGTACTTC. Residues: CASSRSLEYQETQYF.

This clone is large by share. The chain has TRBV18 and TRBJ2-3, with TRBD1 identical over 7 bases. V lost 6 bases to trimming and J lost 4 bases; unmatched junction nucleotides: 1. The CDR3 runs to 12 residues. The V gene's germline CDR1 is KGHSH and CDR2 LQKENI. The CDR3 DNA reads TGTGCCAGCTCGGACAGGCCAGATACGCAGTATTTT. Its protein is CASSDRPDTQYF.

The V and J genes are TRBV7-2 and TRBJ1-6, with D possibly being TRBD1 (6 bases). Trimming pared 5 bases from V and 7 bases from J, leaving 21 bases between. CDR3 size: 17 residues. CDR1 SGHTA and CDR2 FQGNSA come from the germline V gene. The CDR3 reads CASSRNRAGVGNSPLHF. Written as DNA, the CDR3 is TGTGCCAGCAGCCGGAACCGGGCAGGGGTAGGGAATTCACCCCTCCACTTT.

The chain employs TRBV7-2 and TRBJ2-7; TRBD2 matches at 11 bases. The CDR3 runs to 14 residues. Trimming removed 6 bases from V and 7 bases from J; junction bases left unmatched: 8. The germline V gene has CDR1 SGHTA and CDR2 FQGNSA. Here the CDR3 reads CASSQIAGGPEQYF. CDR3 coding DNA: TGTGCCAGCAGTCAAATAGCGGGGGGGCCTGAGCAGTACTTC.